A single sample gave rise to the 31 T cell receptor beta chains below, sequenced in a study of cytomegalovirus exposure and HLA in healthy donors. PCR primers comprised 60 Vbeta and 13 Jbeta primers. Sequencing used immunoSEQ multiplex PCR; TCRdb keeps in-frame clones, though not all of them. The profile shows about 150,000 clones, about 68% of them singletons. The sequenced material came from PBMCs. The receptor set was obtained from a man aged 25 to 45 in good health and CMV-seronegative.

This chain uses TRBV5-8 with TRBJ1-4, with TRBD1 matching over 7 bases. Trimming cost V 4 bases and J 7 bases; bases outside gene matches: 10. The CDR3 has 15 amino acids. CDR1 is SGHTS, CDR2 YDEGEE, per germline. For the CDR3, the DNA is TGTGCCAGCAGCCGAGACAGGGCTCAAGGTGAAAAACTGTTTTTT. Protein product: CASSRDRAQGEKLFF.

The chain carries TRBV6-6 and TRBJ2-3, with a possible D match to TRBD2 (7 bases). Germline CDR1 MNHNY, CDR2 SVGAGI (reference sequence). This CDR3 has 16 amino acids. V lost 2 bases and J lost 2, with 14 bases in between. CDR3 coding DNA: TGTGCCAGCAGTTACCTGGGGGGGCGGAACACAGATACGCAGTATTTT. It codes for CASSYLGGRNTDTQYF.

The chain combines TRBV5-6 with TRBJ1-5, with 7 bases identical to TRBD1. This CDR3 spans 17 amino acids. Per germline, CDR1 SGHDT and CDR2 YYEEEE. Trimming cost V 3 bases and J 4 bases; bases outside gene matches: 13. CDR3 region: CASSYRGMRLFNQPQHF. The CDR3 DNA reads as TGTGCCAGCAGCTACAGGGGCATGCGACTCTTTAATCAGCCCCAGCATTTT.

Only a few counts were recorded for this clone. The chain employs TRBV29-1 and TRBJ2-5; 8 bases agree with TRBD1. V lost 7 bases to trimming and J lost 4 bases; unmatched junction nucleotides: 5. The CDR3 runs 12 residues. Germline CDR1 and CDR2: SQVTM and ANQGSEA. The CDR3 DNA is TGCAGCGAGCGTACAGGGGGAGAGACCCAGTACTTC. Its translation: CSERTGGETQYF.

The rearrangement joins TRBV13 to TRBJ1-1, with D possibly being TRBD1 (5 bases). Trimming took off 0 bases at V and 1 base at J, with 6 bases between the two ends. The germline V gene encodes CDR1 PRHDT and CDR2 FYEKMQ (reference sequence). CDR3 length: 14 amino acids. The CDR3 coding sequence is TGTGCCAGCAGCTTAGGCAGGGCGAACACTGAAGCTTTCTTT. Its protein is CASSLGRANTEAFF.

The rearrangement links TRBV4-3 to TRBJ2-3; possible D gene TRBD1, 5 bases. V lost 2 bases and J 6 bases, leaving 15 bases between the germline ends. The CDR3 has 15 amino acids. Looked up from germline, CDR1 is LGHNA and CDR2 is YSLEER. The CDR3 region has the DNA TGCGCCAGCAGCCAAAGGGGTACCGTCACGGATACGCAGTATTTT. It specifies CASSQRGTVTDTQYF.

The V call is TRBV7-9, the J call TRBJ2-3, with a tentative D call TRBD1 (6 bases). The germline V gene encodes CDR1 SEHNR and CDR2 FQNEAQ (reference sequence). The CDR3 is 12 amino acids. The V gene lost 5 bases and the J gene lost 3 bases, with 6 bases spanning the gap. The CDR3 DNA is TGTGCCAGCAGCAGGGGGACAGATACGCAGTATTTT. This translates into CASSRGTDTQYF.

The V gene is TRBV6-1, the J gene TRBJ2-7; 7 positions match TRBD1. Trimming at V came to 6 bases and at J to 3 bases, leaving 8 bases not matched to a gene. Germline V lookup: CDR1 MNHNS, CDR2 SASEGT. The CDR3 loop spans 14 amino acids. The CDR3 DNA is TGTGCCAGCAGCCCTACGACAGGGAACTACGAGCAGTACTTC. This gives the protein CASSPTTGNYEQYF.

This chain joins TRBV13 and TRBJ2-1; TRBD2 agrees at 8 bases. Germline assignment: CDR1 PRHDT and CDR2 FYEKMQ (reference sequence). The CDR3 runs to 15 residues. V lost 5 bases and J lost 2; bases outside the gene matches: 5. The CDR3 coding sequence is TGTGCCAGCAGCATCTCCGGGGGGGCCTACAATGAGCAGTTCTTC. It encodes CASSISGGAYNEQFF.

This clone has just one count. V gene TRBV29-1 combines with J gene TRBJ2-1; 14 bases fit TRBD2. Germline CDR1 is SQVTM and CDR2 is ANQGSEA. The CDR3 is 14 residues long. The V segment lost 6 bases and the J segment 7 bases; nucleotides outside the gene matches: 5. In nucleotides, the CDR3 is TGCAGCGTCGCCGGACTAGCGGGGGGAAATGAGCAGTTCTTC. Translation: CSVAGLAGGNEQFF.

Comment on this clone: The junction shows a germline mismatch at one end, possibly a read error. The V call is TRBV7-9, the J call TRBJ1-5; no firm D call. Germline V CDR1 and CDR2: SEHNR, FQNEAQ (reference sequence). The CDR3 has 12 amino acids. The CDR3 reads CASSLDGLRENF. The CDR3 DNA sequence: TGTGCCAGCAGCTTAGATGGACTCCGAGAGAATTTT.

The chain has TRBV27 and TRBJ2-2, with D maybe TRBD2 (7 bases). CDR1 is MNHEY, CDR2 SMNVEV, per germline (reference sequence). Trimming removed 4 bases from V and 5 bases from J, with 17 bases in between. This CDR3 contains 16 residues. The CDR3 coding sequence is TGTGCCAGCAGTTCGGGCGGCGGGGGCTTAACCGGGGAGCTGTTTTTT. Translated: CASSSGGGGLTGELFF.

This chain joins TRBV18 and TRBJ2-7; D remains unclear. Germline CDR1 reads KGHSH; CDR2 reads LQKENI. V was clipped by 2 bases and J by 4 bases, with 6 bases between them. The CDR3 is 12 amino acids. The CDR3 DNA sequence: TGTGCCAGCTCACCATCGGAGTACGAGCAGTACTTC. Amino acids: CASSPSEYEQYF. The variable domain in full, with the rest retrieved from reference TRBV18 and TRBJ2-7, is NAGVMQNPRHLVRRRGQEARLRCSPMKGHSHVYWYRQLPEEGLKFMVYLQKENIIDESGMPKERFSAEFPKEGPSILRIQQVVRGDSAAYFCASSPSEYEQYFGPGTRLTVT.

The genes are TRBV5-1 and TRBJ2-3, with 10 nucleotides matching TRBD2. Germline CDR1 SGHRS, CDR2 YFSETQ. The CDR3 has 14 amino acids. Losses at the gene ends were 7 bases for V and 7 bases for J; bases not matched to a gene: 9. This CDR3 is CASGAGGPMNTQYF. CDR3 sequence (DNA): TGCGCCAGCGGAGCGGGGGGGCCAATGAATACGCAGTATTTT.

This clone was counted a few times. The chain is built from TRBV5-5 and TRBJ2-7, with 8 bases that match TRBD1. Trimming at V came to 0 bases and at J to 5 bases, leaving 4 bases not matched to a gene. The CDR3 is made up of 14 amino acids. CDR1 and CDR2 from the germline V gene are SGHKS and YYEKEE (reference sequence). The CDR3 DNA sequence: TGTGCCAGCAGCTTGGGGGGACAGGCCCACGAGCAGTACTTC. Protein: CASSLGGQAHEQYF.

The gene calls are TRBV19 and TRBJ1-2, with D maybe TRBD1 (5 bases). Germline loops: CDR1 LNHDA, CDR2 SQIVND (reference sequence). V lost 3 bases and J lost 4, with 12 bases in between. The CDR3 spans 14 residues. Here the CDR3 reads CASSIQGGTYGYTF. CDR3 DNA sequence: TGTGCCAGTAGTATCCAGGGAGGTACCTATGGCTACACCTTC.

The chain employs TRBV6-5 and TRBJ1-1; the D is unclear. V lost 2 bases and J lost 0, with 4 bases in between. The CDR3 spans 13 residues. Germline V gives CDR1 MNHEY, CDR2 SVGAGI. As DNA, the CDR3 is TGTGCCAGCAGTTACGGCATGAACACTGAAGCTTTCTTT. This gives the protein CASSYGMNTEAFF.

Points on this clone: At one boundary the junction diverges from the germline segment, which might be a read error. The chain has TRBV12-5 and TRBJ1-5; the D gene is possibly TRBD1 (5 bases). The germline V gene has CDR1 LGHNT and CDR2 FRNRAP. CDR3 size: 12 residues. The CDR3 protein is CASGRGNQPQNF. The DNA of the CDR3 is TGTGCTAGTGGAAGGGGCAATCAGCCCCAGAATTTT.

This clone came up once. The V call is TRBV19, the J call TRBJ2-2; TRBD2 is a possible D gene (5 bases). The CDR3 extends over 13 amino acids. CDR1 and CDR2 (germline): LNHDA, SQIVND (reference sequence). The V gene lost 11 bases and the J gene lost 5 bases, with 15 bases spanning the gap. The CDR3 reads CAGVSRETGELFF. CDR3 sequence (DNA): TGTGCCGGAGTATCGAGGGAGACCGGGGAGCTGTTTTTT.

The chain couples TRBV19 to TRBJ2-7, with 10 bases matching TRBD2. The V and J ends lost 6 bases and 2 bases, in that order; junction bases with no gene match: 1. CDR3 length equals 13 residues. Germline-derived CDR1 and CDR2 are LNHDA and SQIVND (reference sequence). CDR3 amino acids: CASRLAGTYEQYF. CDR3 bases: TGTGCCAGTAGACTAGCGGGAACCTACGAGCAGTACTTC.

The chain recombines TRBV7-3 with TRBJ2-2; D perhaps matches TRBD2 (6 bases). This CDR3 region has 13 residues. Germline values: CDR1 SGHTA, CDR2 FQGTGA. V was cut by 3 bases and J by 5 bases, with 7 bases left in between. CDR3 residues: CASSFGSTGELFF. Written as DNA, the CDR3 is TGTGCCAGCAGCTTCGGGAGTACCGGGGAGCTGTTTTTT.

This clone was recorded once. The rearrangement links TRBV2 to TRBJ2-3, with TRBD2 matching over 8 bases. This CDR3 is 15 amino acids long. After removal of 3 bases from V and 2 bases from J, the junction contained 4 bases not matched to a gene. Germline V lookup: CDR1 SNHLY, CDR2 FYNNEI. The CDR3: CASSDGGLATDTQYF. CDR3 in DNA: TGTGCCAGCAGTGACGGTGGACTAGCCACAGATACGCAGTATTTT.

This rearrangement joins TRBV7-8 to TRBJ2-7, with D possibly being TRBD1 (5 bases). Germline V gives CDR1 SGHVS, CDR2 FQNEAQ. V was clipped by 4 bases and J by 2 bases, with 18 bases between them. The CDR3 totals 16 residues. The CDR3 DNA sequence: TGTGCCAGCAGCTCTTTCCTCCAGGGAAGCACCTACGAGCAGTACTTC. It yields the protein CASSSFLQGSTYEQYF.

The chain uses TRBV7-9 and TRBJ2-3; D is unresolved. The CDR3 is made up of 14 amino acids. Germline CDR1 is SEHNR and CDR2 is FQNEAQ (reference sequence). Trimming took off 3 bases at V and 3 bases at J, with 10 bases between the two ends. The CDR3 is CASSFADGTDTQYF. The CDR3 DNA is TGTGCCAGCAGCTTCGCTGACGGGACAGATACGCAGTATTTT. Based on the CDR3 plus reference TRBV7-9 and TRBJ2-3, the full variable domain is DTGVSQNPRHKITKRGQNVTFRCDPISEHNRLYWYRQTLGQGPEFLTYFQNEAQLEKSRLLSDRFSAERPKGSFSTLEIQRTEQGDSAMYLCASSFADGTDTQYFGPGTRLTVL.

This clone has only a few counts. This chain uses TRBV9 with TRBJ2-1, with 7 bases lining up with TRBD2. Germline-derived CDR1 and CDR2 are SGDLS and YYNGEE. This CDR3 region has 19 residues. V dropped 4 bases and J dropped 0; count of bases not matched to a gene: 16. CDR3 DNA sequence: TGTGCCAGCAGCCCCTCTTGGGGGAGGGGCTCAAGCTCCTACAATGAGCAGTTCTTC. It is translated as CASSPSWGRGSSSYNEQFF. Together with reference TRBV9 and TRBJ2-1, the CDR3 gives the full variable domain: DSGVTQTPKHLITATGQRVTLRCSPRSGDLSVYWYQQSLDQGLQFLIQYYNGEERAKGNILERFSAQQFPDLHSELNLSSLELGDSALYFCASSPSWGRGSSSYNEQFFGPGTRLTVL.

This rearrangement joins TRBV30 to TRBJ2-7, with 7 bases fitting TRBD1. The length of the CDR3 is 14 residues. Trimming removed 0 bases from V and 2 bases from J; junction bases left unmatched: 4. Germline V gives CDR1 GTSNPN, CDR2 SVGIG (reference sequence). CDR3 loop: CAWSVEGTAYEQYF. For the CDR3, the DNA is TGTGCCTGGAGTGTTGAAGGGACAGCCTACGAGCAGTACTTC. The full variable domain, completed using reference TRBV30 and TRBJ2-7, is SQTIHQWPATLVQPVGSPLSLECTVEGTSNPNLYWYRQAAGRGLQLLFYSVGIGQISSEVPQNLSASRPQDRQFILSSKKLLLSDSGFYLCAWSVEGTAYEQYFGPGTRLTVT.

The genes are TRBV5-5 and TRBJ2-3, with TRBD2 identical over 10 bases. J was trimmed by 2 bases and V by 3 bases; bases with no gene match: 3. Germline CDR1 SGHKS, CDR2 YYEKEE (reference sequence). The CDR3 is 15 amino acids. CDR3 region: CASSWSGGATDTQYF. The CDR3 bases are TGTGCCAGCAGCTGGAGCGGGGGGGCCACAGATACGCAGTATTTT.

This chain joins TRBV5-8 and TRBJ2-1, with TRBD2 matching 13 bases. The CDR3 has 19 amino acids. Germline CDR1 reads SGHTS; CDR2 reads YDEGEE. V lost 4 bases, J lost 0 bases, and 10 bases stayed unmatched. The CDR3 DNA follows: TGTGCCAGCAGCCAAACCACTAGCGGGGGGGTTAGCTCCTACAATGAGCAGTTCTTC. Protein sequence: CASSQTTSGGVSSYNEQFF.

This rearrangement joins TRBV19 to TRBJ2-1, with TRBD1 as a possible D gene (5 bases). Between the trimmed V and J ends, which lost 1 base and 0 bases, there was a span of 13 bases. Looked up from germline, CDR1 is LNHDA and CDR2 is SQIVND (reference sequence). CDR3 size: 17 residues. The CDR3 coding sequence is TGTGCCAGTAGTATAGGGACATCCCTGAGCTCCTACAATGAGCAGTTCTTC. This encodes CASSIGTSLSSYNEQFF.

This sequence joins TRBV7-2 and TRBJ2-2; 10 nucleotides match TRBD2. CDR1 and CDR2 from the germline V gene are SGHTA and FQGNSA. The junction had 10 bases not matched to a gene; V was cut back by 5 bases and J by 1 base. CDR3 length: 18 residues. CDR3 in DNA: TGTGCCAGCAGCCCGCGAGGAGCGGGGGGGCTGAACACCGGGGAGCTGTTTTTT. It is translated as CASSPRGAGGLNTGELFF.

This chain uses TRBV5-1 with TRBJ1-1; D might be TRBD1 (6 bases). Germline V lookup: CDR1 SGHRS, CDR2 YFSETQ. Trimming stripped 4 bases from V and 4 bases from J, with 17 bases between. This CDR3 has 15 amino acids. The CDR3 loop reads CASSPPGVGGTEAFF. As DNA, the CDR3 is TGCGCCAGCAGCCCACCAGGGGTTGGGGGCACTGAAGCTTTCTTT.